The subject of this entry is one T cell receptor beta chain. Its antigen remains unknown. CDR1 SGHTA and CDR2 FQGNSA come from the germline V gene. J gave up 3 bases and V 4 bases, and 10 bases lay outside the gene matches. The CDR3 consists of 17 residues. This specimen belongs to a study of T cells after yellow fever vaccination. The study, taken as a whole, reports: Primary-vaccination clones mostly resurfaced post-booster (nearly 97% CD4, roughly 87% CD8).

TCRdb used MiXCR to reprocess the 5' RACE reads, holding one entry per CDR3 protein. The data hold approximately 600,000 distinct CDR3 sequences, with approximately 13% observed a single time. Here the sequenced sample was PBMCs, taken on the day of the yellow fever booster vaccination. This TCR was sampled from a man in his thirties or forties who received the YFV17D yellow fever vaccine. This chain joins TRBV7-2 and TRBJ2-3, with 10 bases lining up with TRBD2. The CDR3 sequence: CASSSGGAGGPTDTQYF. CDR3 sequence (DNA): TGTGCCAGCAGCTCCGGGGGAGCGGGAGGGCCAACAGATACGCAGTATTTT.